A single T cell receptor (beta chain) is shown here with its context. The antigen remains undetermined. Profiled with immunoSEQ multiplex PCR; TCRdb holds only in-frame clones, not every one. Of nearly 60,000 clones listed, 88% were seen once; the top ten hold over 3%. Per the germline V gene, CDR1 is MGHDK and CDR2 is SYGVNS. This CDR3 comprises 14 residues. V gave up 2 bases and J gave up 1 base, with 6 bases separating them. These data are taken from a study of OX40 agonist ivuxolimab in advanced cancers. Study summary: Each dose-escalation patient presented with hepatocellular carcinoma, melanoma, renal cell or head and neck cancer. Findings and limits, study-wide: Antigens targeted by the expanded peripheral T cells were not determined. The average count of expanded clones was higher among CD8+ T cells than among CD4+.

At baseline, cycle 4 day 1, and cycle 7 day 1, blood was sampled. This clonotype was obtained from an adult with an advanced solid tumor such as melanoma, head and neck, liver or kidney cancer. This chain uses TRBV25-1 with TRBJ2-4; D unresolved. This material consisted of CD4+ or CD8+ T cells sorted from blood, taken in a trial of the OX40 agonist ivuxolimab. The CDR3 loop reads CASSEESAKNIQYF. In DNA form, the CDR3 reads TGTGCCAGCAGTGAAGAGTCGGCCAAAAACATTCAGTACTTC.